Below are 2 T cell receptor beta chains sequenced from a single sample in a study of T cells in Graves' hyperthyroidism and ophthalmopathy. Amplification yielded TCR beta CDR3 regions, with RNA transcripts as the source. Initially, a first-round RT-PCR of the TCR CDR3 employed the HTBI primer set. MiXCR, run by TCRdb on the multiplex PCR reads, gives a single entry per CDR3 protein. Of 250,000 to 300,000 distinct CDR3 sequences listed, roughly 15% were seen once; the top ten hold more than 30%. Material: blood. The receptors were sampled from a woman between 45 and 60 years old with Graves' hyperthyroidism that later progressed to Graves' ophthalmopathy.

The chain is built from TRBV4-1 and TRBJ2-7, with D unresolved. This CDR3 is 17 amino acids long. The germline V and J ends were trimmed by 0 bases and 0 bases, with 15 bases remaining between them. Germline V gene data show CDR1 as MGHRA and CDR2 as YSYEKL. The CDR3 DNA reads as TGCGCCAGCAGCCAAGAGGGTCGCGGCAGCAGCTCCTACGAGCAGTACTTC. Protein sequence: CASSQEGRGSSSYEQYF.

The table lists this clonotype with many counts. The chain uses TRBV28 and TRBJ2-5; TRBD2 aligns across 7 bases. With V trimmed by 3 bases and J by 4 bases, 11 bases remained unmatched. The CDR3 sequence is 16 residues long. Germline loops: CDR1 MDHEN, CDR2 SYDVKM. The CDR3 sequence is CASSFELAENLETQYF. CDR3 in DNA: TGTGCCAGCAGTTTTGAGCTAGCGGAGAACTTAGAGACCCAGTACTTC.